This passage covers 25 T cell receptor beta chains from one sample sequenced in a study of early T cells in non-severe SARS-CoV-2 infection. TCRdb used MiXCR to reprocess the 5' RACE reads, holding one entry per CDR3 protein. Among tens of thousands of distinct CDR3 sequences listed, 6.2% were seen once. Sequencing used whole blood, obtained at baseline. The receptors here all came from an adult who was a healthcare worker with PCR-confirmed SARS-CoV-2 infection or an uninfected control (not recorded which).

In its sample, this clonotype was seen many times. This chain uses TRBV18 with TRBJ2-3; D gene unclear. With 1 base removed from V and 1 base from J, the gap between germline ends came to 9 bases. The length of the CDR3 is 15 residues. The germline V gene has CDR1 KGHSH and CDR2 LQKENI. The CDR3 nucleotides are TGTGCCAGCTCACCACAGGGTTGGGGCACAGATACGCAGTATTTT. Amino acid sequence: CASSPQGWGTDTQYF.

This clonotype showed up many times. This rearrangement joins TRBV5-1 to TRBJ1-4, with D maybe TRBD1 (6 bases). There are 14 residues in the CDR3. Deletions cut 4 bases from V and 5 bases from J, with 12 bases between. Germline CDR1 is SGHRS and CDR2 is YFSETQ. CDR3 protein: CASSKQGPNEKLFF. The CDR3 DNA is TGCGCCAGCAGCAAACAGGGACCAAATGAAAAACTGTTTTTT.

The chain employs TRBV28 and TRBJ2-1; no definite D call. V lost 1 base to trimming and J lost 4 bases, with 2 bases between them. Germline V gives CDR1 MDHEN, CDR2 SYDVKM. The CDR3 has 12 residues. CDR3: CASSLLYNEQFF. The CDR3 region has the DNA TGTGCCAGCAGTTTATTGTACAATGAGCAGTTCTTC.

The table lists this clonotype with a few counts. V gene TRBV28 combines with J gene TRBJ2-7; unclear D gene. The CDR3 is 14 residues long. Germline V gene sequence: CDR1 MDHEN, CDR2 SYDVKM. The V end lost 6 bases, the J end lost 4 bases, and 16 bases lay between the germline ends. CDR3 in DNA: TGTGCCAGCAGCACCGGACGGCAGAGGTACGAGCAGTACTTC. It translates to CASSTGRQRYEQYF.

The rearrangement uses TRBV10-2 and TRBJ2-1; D ambiguous. CDR3 size: 10 residues. V dropped 6 bases and J dropped 12 bases, with 9 bases sitting between them. Germline V gene data show CDR1 as WSHSY and CDR2 as SAAADI. CDR3 amino acids: CASRGIRQFF. The CDR3 nucleotides are TGCGCCAGCAGGGGCATCCGGCAGTTCTTC.

V usage is TRBV7-8 and J usage is TRBJ2-5; D gene unclear. The CDR3 loop spans 14 amino acids. The germline V gene encodes CDR1 SGHVS and CDR2 FQNEAQ. Trimming removed 3 bases at V and 5 bases at J, with 13 bases between. The CDR3: CASSLSTSRETQYF. CDR3 coding DNA: TGTGCCAGCAGCTTGTCGACGTCCAGGGAGACCCAGTACTTC.

This clonotype was detected a few times. The chain carries TRBV3-1 and TRBJ2-1; D is undetermined. Germline assignment: CDR1 LGHDT and CDR2 YNNKEL (reference sequence). The CDR3 contains 15 residues. V was shortened by 2 bases and J by 5 bases, with 13 bases between the two germline ends. CDR3 loop: CASSQFQGPNNEQFF. CDR3 DNA: TGTGCCAGCAGCCAATTCCAAGGACCTAACAATGAGCAGTTCTTC.

This clonotype was counted ten times or more. V usage is TRBV18 and J usage is TRBJ2-1; TRBD2 aligns across 14 bases. This CDR3 is 17 amino acids long. Germline V gives CDR1 KGHSH, CDR2 LQKENI. The V gene end was trimmed by 3 bases and the J gene end by 4 bases; junction bases not matched to a gene: 5. The CDR3 protein is CASSPGTSGSGYNEQFF. As DNA, the CDR3 is TGTGCCAGCTCACCCGGGACTAGCGGGAGTGGGTACAATGAGCAGTTCTTC.

This clonotype has only a few counts. The chain employs TRBV5-1 and TRBJ1-4; no clear D gene. CDR3 length: 16 residues. The V end was cut by 0 bases, the J end by 0 bases, with 9 bases between. Germline CDR1 SGHRS, CDR2 YFSETQ. CDR3 in amino acids: CASSLGSSTTNEKLFF. The CDR3 DNA reads TGCGCCAGCAGCTTGGGGTCATCGACAACTAATGAAAAACTGTTTTTT. The variable domain in full, with the rest retrieved from reference TRBV5-1 and TRBJ1-4, is KAGVTQTPRYLIKTRGQQVTLSCSPISGHRSVSWYQQTPGQGLQFLFEYFSETQRNKGNFPGRFSGRQFSNSRSEMNVSTLELGDSALYLCASSLGSSTTNEKLFFGSGTQLSVL.

The chain joins TRBV5-1 to TRBJ2-2, with TRBD2 identical over 12 bases. This CDR3 region has 18 residues. Trimming removed 2 bases from V and 5 bases from J; junction bases left unmatched: 10. The germline V gene encodes CDR1 SGHRS and CDR2 YFSETQ. The CDR3 protein is CASSLWLAGGPDTGELFF. In DNA form, the CDR3 reads TGCGCCAGCAGCTTATGGCTAGCGGGAGGGCCGGATACCGGGGAGCTGTTTTTT.

This clonotype was recorded many times. The rearrangement joins TRBV30 to TRBJ2-3; TRBD2 agrees at 8 bases. Per germline, CDR1 GTSNPN and CDR2 SVGIG (reference sequence). This CDR3 has 14 residues. The trim removed 3 bases at V and 4 bases at J, leaving 6 bases unmatched. In DNA form, the CDR3 reads TGTGCCTGGAGCGGGACTAGTGGCGCAGATACGCAGTATTTT. It yields the protein CAWSGTSGADTQYF.

This clonotype was detected a few times. V gene TRBV20-1 combines with J gene TRBJ2-1, with a tentative D call TRBD1 (6 bases). The CDR3 sequence is 15 residues long. Germline V gives CDR1 DFQATT, CDR2 SNEGSKA (reference sequence). Deletions cut 3 bases from V and 3 bases from J, with 15 bases between. DNA for the CDR3: TGCAGTGCTAGTGCACGGGAAGGGGGCTACAATGAGCAGTTCTTC. Encoded protein: CSASAREGGYNEQFF.

This clonotype was recorded many times. This chain joins TRBV7-9 and TRBJ1-1; D remains unclear. CDR1 SEHNR and CDR2 FQNEAQ come from the germline V gene (reference sequence). The CDR3 is 14 amino acids. The germline V and J ends were trimmed by 4 bases and 1 base, with 10 bases remaining between them. The CDR3 loop reads CASSSTVGNTEAFF. In nucleotides, the CDR3 is TGTGCCAGCAGCTCCACGGTGGGGAACACTGAAGCTTTCTTT.

There are many counts of this clonotype. V gene TRBV28 combines with J gene TRBJ1-5, with D perhaps matching TRBD1 (6 bases). This CDR3 region has 15 residues. Per germline, CDR1 MDHEN and CDR2 SYDVKM. V dropped 7 bases and J dropped 2 bases, with 15 bases sitting between them. The CDR3 DNA follows: TGTGCCAGCACCGCAATGGGGGGCCGCAATCAGCCCCAGCATTTT. Its translation is CASTAMGGRNQPQHF.

This clonotype has only a few counts. The chain links TRBV27 to TRBJ2-2; either TRBD1 or TRBD2 may fit D (5 bases each). The CDR3 has 15 amino acids. CDR1 is MNHEY and CDR2 is SMNVEV in the germline V gene (reference sequence). The V and J ends lost 8 bases and 6 bases respectively, with 19 bases between them. CDR3: CASRPIGGRSGELFF. The DNA of the CDR3 is TGTGCCAGCCGACCCATTGGGGGACGGTCCGGGGAGCTGTTTTTT.

CDR3 in DNA: TGCAGTGCACTAGAGCCTAGCGGGAGTGTATATACGCAGTATTTT. It translates to CSALEPSGSVYTQYF. This rearrangement joins TRBV20-1 to TRBJ2-3; 10 bases line up with TRBD2. V shed 6 bases, J shed 7 bases, and the junction held 13 bases outside the gene matches. The CDR3 sequence is 15 residues long. Looked up from germline, CDR1 is DFQATT and CDR2 is SNEGSKA (reference sequence).

The rearrangement uses TRBV29-1 and TRBJ1-1; the D gene is possibly TRBD1 (6 bases). The V end lost 8 bases, the J end lost 4 bases, and 17 bases lay between the germline ends. Germline-derived CDR1 and CDR2 are SQVTM and ANQGSEA. CDR3 length: 13 residues. CDR3 amino acids: CSYVTGWGTEAFF. CDR3 DNA sequence: TGCAGCTATGTAACAGGGTGGGGCACTGAAGCTTTCTTT.

This clonotype was detected many times. This chain links TRBV5-4 with TRBJ1-2; 10 bases are shared with TRBD1. The CDR3 is 13 amino acids. Trimming took 10 bases from V and 6 from J; bases not matched to a gene: 9. Looked up from germline, CDR1 is SGHNT and CDR2 is YYREEE (reference sequence). This CDR3 is CAGSRTGGHGYTF. In DNA form, the CDR3 reads TGTGCCGGCTCCAGGACAGGGGGTCATGGCTACACCTTC.

This clonotype was recorded at least ten times. The V gene is TRBV7-8, the J gene TRBJ2-1, with a weak D call TRBD1 (7 bases). This CDR3 is 12 amino acids long. Trimming took 5 bases from V and 9 from J, leaving 11 bases between them. Germline values: CDR1 SGHVS, CDR2 FQNEAQ. The CDR3 nucleotides read TGTGCCAGCAGCCAGGGGGGTGGTGAGCAGTTCTTC. Amino acid sequence: CASSQGGGEQFF.

This clonotype appeared a few times. The CDR3 DNA follows: TGTGCCAGTAACCCGGGGTTATTCTACAATGAGCAGTTCTTC. Translated: CASNPGLFYNEQFF. The chain employs TRBV19 and TRBJ2-1; TRBD2 might be the D (5 bases). Germline-derived CDR1 and CDR2 are LNHDA and SQIVND (reference sequence). The CDR3 contains 14 residues. Trimming took off 7 bases at V and 3 bases at J, with 13 bases between the two ends.

V usage is TRBV2 and J usage is TRBJ1-2; D not certain. V was shortened by 8 bases and J by 4 bases, with 14 bases between the two germline ends. CDR3 length equals 13 residues. Germline V gene lookup returns CDR1 SNHLY and CDR2 FYNNEI. As DNA, the CDR3 is TGTGCCAGCTTCCGCCCGGGTCCCTATGGCTACACCTTC. Residues: CASFRPGPYGYTF.

This clonotype was recorded at least ten times. The rearrangement links TRBV6-6 to TRBJ2-3, with D hard to call. With 2 bases removed from V and 2 bases from J, the gap between germline ends came to 8 bases. Germline V CDR1 and CDR2: MNHNY, SVGAGI (reference sequence). There are 14 residues in the CDR3. DNA of the CDR3: TGTGCCAGCAGTTACCGCGGAATCACAGATACGCAGTATTTT. As protein: CASSYRGITDTQYF.

The chain is built from TRBV7-2 and TRBJ2-2, with 9 bases aligning to TRBD1. CDR1 is SGHTA, CDR2 FQGNSA, per germline. This CDR3 has 16 residues. Trimming took 6 bases from V and 4 from J; bases not matched to a gene: 9. The CDR3 loop is CASRQTGTGTTGELFF. The CDR3 DNA reads TGTGCCAGCAGACAGACCGGGACAGGGACCACCGGGGAGCTGTTTTTT.

Many counts were recorded for this clonotype. The chain couples TRBV5-6 to TRBJ2-3; 9 nucleotides agree with TRBD1. Germline V CDR1 and CDR2: SGHDT, YYEEEE. CDR3 length equals 17 residues. V dropped 6 bases and J dropped 4; count of bases not matched to a gene: 15. Here the CDR3 DNA reads TGTGCCAGCACCCGTCCCGGGACAGGGAAGGGCGCAGATACGCAGTATTTT. Protein product: CASTRPGTGKGADTQYF.

Only a few counts were recorded for this clonotype. This rearrangement joins TRBV6-5 to TRBJ2-5; D is possibly TRBD1 (6 bases). The CDR3 has 13 amino acids. Germline CDR1 reads MNHEY; CDR2 reads SVGAGI. Trimming removed 5 bases at V and 7 bases at J, with 14 bases between. The CDR3 DNA sequence: TGTGCCAGCAGTATCCGACAGGTGGCGACCCAGTACTTC. It codes for CASSIRQVATQYF.